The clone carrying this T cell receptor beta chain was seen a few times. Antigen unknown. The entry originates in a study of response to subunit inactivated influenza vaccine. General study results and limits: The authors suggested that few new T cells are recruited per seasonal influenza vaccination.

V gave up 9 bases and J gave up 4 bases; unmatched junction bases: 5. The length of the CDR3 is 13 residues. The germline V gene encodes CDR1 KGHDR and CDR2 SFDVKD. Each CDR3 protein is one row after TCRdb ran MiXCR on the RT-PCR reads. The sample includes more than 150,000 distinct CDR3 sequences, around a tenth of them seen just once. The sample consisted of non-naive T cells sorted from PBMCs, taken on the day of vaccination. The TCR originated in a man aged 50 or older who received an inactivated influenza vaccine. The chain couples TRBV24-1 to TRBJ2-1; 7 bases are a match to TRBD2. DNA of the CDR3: TGTGCCACCCGCGGGAGTAGTTACAATGAGCAGTTCTTC. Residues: CATRGSSYNEQFF.